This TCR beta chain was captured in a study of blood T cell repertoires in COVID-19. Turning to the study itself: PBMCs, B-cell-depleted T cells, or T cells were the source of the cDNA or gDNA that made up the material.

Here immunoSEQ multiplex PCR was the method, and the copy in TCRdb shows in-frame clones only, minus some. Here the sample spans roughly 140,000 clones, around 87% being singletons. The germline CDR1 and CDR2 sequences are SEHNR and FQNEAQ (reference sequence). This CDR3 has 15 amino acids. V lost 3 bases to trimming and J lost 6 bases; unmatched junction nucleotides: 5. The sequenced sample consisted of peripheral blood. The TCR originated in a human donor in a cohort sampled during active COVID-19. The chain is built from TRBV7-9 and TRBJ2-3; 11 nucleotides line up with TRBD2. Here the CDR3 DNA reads TGTGCCAGCAGCTTTAGCGGGAGGGCCTCCGATACGCAGTATTTT. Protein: CASSFSGRASDTQYF.